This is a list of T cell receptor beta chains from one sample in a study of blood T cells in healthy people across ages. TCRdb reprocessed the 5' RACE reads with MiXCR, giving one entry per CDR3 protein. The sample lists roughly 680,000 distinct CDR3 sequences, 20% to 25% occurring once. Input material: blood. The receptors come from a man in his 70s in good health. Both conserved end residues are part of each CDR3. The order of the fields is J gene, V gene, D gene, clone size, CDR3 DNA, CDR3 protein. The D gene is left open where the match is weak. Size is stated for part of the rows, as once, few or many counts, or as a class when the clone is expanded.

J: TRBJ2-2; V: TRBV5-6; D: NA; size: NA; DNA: TGTGCCAGCCAACCAACAGGAGACACCGGGGAGCTGTTTTTT; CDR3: CASQPTGDTGELFF
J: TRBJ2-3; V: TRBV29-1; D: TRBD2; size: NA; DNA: TGCAGCGTGACGGGGGGTACGTTAGATACGCAGTATTTT; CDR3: CSVTGGTLDTQYF
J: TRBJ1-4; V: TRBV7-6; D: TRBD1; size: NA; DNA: TGTGCCAGCAGCGGGGACAGATCAACTAATGAAAAACTGTTTTTT; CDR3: CASSGDRSTNEKLFF
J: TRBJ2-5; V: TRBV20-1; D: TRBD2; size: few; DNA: TGCAGTGCTAGAGACCTCATACTAGCGGGGGTACAAGAGACCCAGTACTTC; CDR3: CSARDLILAGVQETQYF
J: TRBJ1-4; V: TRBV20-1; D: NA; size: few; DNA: TGCAGTGCCAGACCAACGGGGAAAAATGAAAAACTGTTTTTT; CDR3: CSARPTGKNEKLFF
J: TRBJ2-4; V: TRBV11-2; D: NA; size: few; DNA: TGTGCCAGCAGCTTAGATGCGCTTGCCATTCAGTACTTC; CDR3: CASSLDALAIQYF
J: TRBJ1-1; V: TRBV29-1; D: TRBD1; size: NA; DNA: TGCAGCGCCGGCCTTAACAGGGGCCGGGCTCTGGGTGAAGCTTTCTTT; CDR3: CSAGLNRGRALGEAFF
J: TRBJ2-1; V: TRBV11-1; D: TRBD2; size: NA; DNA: TGTGCCAGCAGCTTAGAAGCGGGGGCCCCCAATGAGCAGTTCTTC; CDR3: CASSLEAGAPNEQFF
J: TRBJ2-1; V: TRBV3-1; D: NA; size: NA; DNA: TGTGCCAGCAGCCCGGTGGCCTACAATGAGCAGTTCTTC; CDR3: CASSPVAYNEQFF
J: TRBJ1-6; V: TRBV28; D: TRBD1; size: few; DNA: TGTGCCAGCCAAAGCCCAGGGGGGTATTCACCCCTCCACTTT; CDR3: CASQSPGGYSPLHF
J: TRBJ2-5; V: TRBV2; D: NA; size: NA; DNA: TGTGCCAGCAGCGTGGCTCGAACCCAAGAGACCCAGTACTTC; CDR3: CASSVARTQETQYF
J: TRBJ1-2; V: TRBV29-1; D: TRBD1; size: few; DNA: TGCAGCGTTGAAGGACAGGGCGATCGCTATGGCTACACCTTC; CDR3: CSVEGQGDRYGYTF
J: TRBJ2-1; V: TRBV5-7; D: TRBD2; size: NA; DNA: TGTGCCAGCAGCTTTGGACTAGCCCCCGACAATGAGCAGTTCTTC; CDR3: CASSFGLAPDNEQFF
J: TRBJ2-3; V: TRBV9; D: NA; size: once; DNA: TGTGCCAGCAGCGTAGCTATCGGGAGAAACACAGATACGCAGTATTTT; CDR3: CASSVAIGRNTDTQYF
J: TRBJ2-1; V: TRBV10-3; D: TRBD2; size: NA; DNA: TGTGCCATCAGTGGCAAGCGGGAGAGTCTCAATGAGCAGTTCTTC; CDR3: CAISGKRESLNEQFF
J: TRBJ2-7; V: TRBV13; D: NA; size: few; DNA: TGTGCCAGCAGCCCCAAGAGGACCCTTTTCTCCTACGAGCAGTACTTC; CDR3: CASSPKRTLFSYEQYF
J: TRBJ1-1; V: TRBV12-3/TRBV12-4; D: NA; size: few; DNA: TGTGCCAGCAGTTTTAAGGGGGGTAGCACTGAAGCTTTCTTT; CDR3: CASSFKGGSTEAFF
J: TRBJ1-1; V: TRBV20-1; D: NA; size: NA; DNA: TGCAGTGCGCGACGGGTCGGGAACACTGAAGCTTTCTTT; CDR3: CSARRVGNTEAFF
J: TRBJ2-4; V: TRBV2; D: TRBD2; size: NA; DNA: TGTGCCAGCACGGCGGGAGAAGGGGACATTCAGTACTTC; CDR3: CASTAGEGDIQYF
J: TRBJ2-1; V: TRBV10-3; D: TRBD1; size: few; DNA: TGTGCCATCCGGACAGGGCCCCTCTCCTACAATGAGCAGTTCTTC; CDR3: CAIRTGPLSYNEQFF
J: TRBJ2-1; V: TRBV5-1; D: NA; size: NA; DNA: TGCGCCAGCAGCTTGGCCGGACTTCTCTCCTACAATGAGCAGTTCTTC; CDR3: CASSLAGLLSYNEQFF
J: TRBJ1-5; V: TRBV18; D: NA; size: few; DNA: TGTGCCAGCTCACCGGTCGGGGGGCAGCCCCAGCATTTT; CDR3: CASSPVGGQPQHF
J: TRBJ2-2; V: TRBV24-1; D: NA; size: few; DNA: TGTGCCACCAGCGATCCGGGGTTTAACGGGGAGCTGTTTTTT; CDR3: CATSDPGFNGELFF
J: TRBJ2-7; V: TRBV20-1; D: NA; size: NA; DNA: TGCAGTGCGAGGGACATTATGTTGGGAGAGCAGTACTTC; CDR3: CSARDIMLGEQYF
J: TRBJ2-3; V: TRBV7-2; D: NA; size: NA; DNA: TGTGCCAGCAGCTCCGTCGGGACGCGGAGCACAGATACGCAGTATTTT; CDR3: CASSSVGTRSTDTQYF
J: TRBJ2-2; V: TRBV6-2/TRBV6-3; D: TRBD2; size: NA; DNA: TGTGCCAGCAGTATCCGGACTAGCGAGTCGGGGGGGCTGTTTTTT; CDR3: CASSIRTSESGGLFF
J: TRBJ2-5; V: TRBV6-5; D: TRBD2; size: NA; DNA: TGTGCCAGCAGTTACCCAATGGGGACTAGCGGGAGGGAGACCCAGTACTTC; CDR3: CASSYPMGTSGRETQYF
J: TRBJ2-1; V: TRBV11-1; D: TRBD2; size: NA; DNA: TGTGCCAGCAGGTCCTCACCGGGTAGCGGGGGAAGCTCCTACAATGAGCAGTTCTTC; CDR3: CASRSSPGSGGSSYNEQFF
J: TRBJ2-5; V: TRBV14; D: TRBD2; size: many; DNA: TGTGCCAGCAGCGTAACGGGACTAGCGGAAGAGACCCAGTACTTC; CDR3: CASSVTGLAEETQYF